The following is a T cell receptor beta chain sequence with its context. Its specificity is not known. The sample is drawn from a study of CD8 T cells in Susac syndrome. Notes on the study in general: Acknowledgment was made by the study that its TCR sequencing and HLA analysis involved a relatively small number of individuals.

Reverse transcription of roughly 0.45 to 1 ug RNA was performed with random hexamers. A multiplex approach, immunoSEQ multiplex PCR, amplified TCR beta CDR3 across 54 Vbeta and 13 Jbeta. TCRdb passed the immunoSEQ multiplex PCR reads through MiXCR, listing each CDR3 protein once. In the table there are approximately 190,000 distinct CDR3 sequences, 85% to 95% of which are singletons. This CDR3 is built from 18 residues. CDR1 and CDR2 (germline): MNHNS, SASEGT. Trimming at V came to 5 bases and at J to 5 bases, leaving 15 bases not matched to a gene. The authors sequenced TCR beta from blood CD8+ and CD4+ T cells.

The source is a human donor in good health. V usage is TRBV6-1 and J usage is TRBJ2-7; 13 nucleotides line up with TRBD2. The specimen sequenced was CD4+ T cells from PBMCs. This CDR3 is CASSLSATSGGGIDEQYV. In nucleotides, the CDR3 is TGTGCCAGCAGTCTCTCTGCTACTAGCGGGGGGGGTATTGACGAGCAGTACGTC.